This TCR beta chain was documented in a study of blood T cell repertoires in COVID-19. About the study: From the United States, Italy and Spain came samples of acute and convalescent COVID-19. Sources were T cells, B-cell-depleted T cells, or PBMCs; the material itself was cDNA or gDNA.

In the source study's methods: Amplification with reference gene primers provided the estimates of nucleated cell counts. Data came from immunoSEQ multiplex PCR; TCRdb stores just in-frame clones and leaves some out. V and J calls and clone size come straight from that table; D and trimming were deduced from the DNA. The top ten hold around 13% of the sample, which has roughly 66,000 clones, approximately 91% seen once. Trimming pared 5 bases from V and 1 base from J, leaving 17 bases between. This CDR3 comprises 16 residues. Germline CDR1 and CDR2: SGHNT and YENEEA. The source is a human donor with active COVID-19. The donor label of this sample is uncertain. This rearrangement joins TRBV11-3 to TRBJ2-5; weak D call: TRBD2 (6 bases). The material sequenced was peripheral blood. The CDR3 here is CASSHHGTSIQETQYF. The CDR3 nucleotides read TGTGCCAGCAGCCATCACGGGACTTCAATCCAAGAGACCCAGTACTTC. Full variable domain (missing parts from reference TRBV11-3 and TRBJ2-5): EAGVVQSPRYKIIEKKQPVAFWCNPISGHNTLYWYLQNLGQGPELLIRYENEEAVDDSQLPKDRFSAERLKGVDSTLKIQPAELGDSAVYLCASSHHGTSIQETQYFGPGTRLLVL.